The 7 T cell receptor beta chains listed next were all sequenced from one sample in a study of T-cell reconstitution after alpha-beta-depleted transplantation in children. A TCRbeta library incorporating unique molecular identifiers was prepared. Each CDR3 protein is one row after TCRdb ran MiXCR on the PCR reads. This sample has about 540,000 distinct CDR3 sequences, with approximately 30% found just once. The sample consisted of PBMCs, taken before TCRalphabeta/CD19-depleted stem cell transplant. Source of these receptors: a boy under three years old with Wiskott-Aldrich syndrome, due to receive a stem cell transplant.

V usage is TRBV4-2 and J usage is TRBJ2-1; D remains unclear. Germline V gives CDR1 LGHNA, CDR2 YNFKEQ. The CDR3 contains 12 residues. V lost 6 bases and J lost 9, with 12 bases in between. The CDR3 nucleotides read TGTGCCAGCAGGCGAACCCCGGGTGAGCAGTTCTTC. Its translation: CASRRTPGEQFF.

The table lists this clonotype with a few counts. This rearrangement joins TRBV20-1 to TRBJ1-1; TRBD1 matches at 8 bases. The germline CDR1 and CDR2 sequences are DFQATT and SNEGSKA (reference sequence). Trimming at V came to 5 bases and at J to 6 bases, leaving 5 bases not matched to a gene. The length of the CDR3 is 12 residues. The CDR3 DNA sequence: TGCAGTGCTGCGCAGGGGGCCGCTGAAGCTTTCTTT. This codes for CSAAQGAAEAFF.

The gene calls are TRBV12-3 or TRBV12-4 and TRBJ2-5, with D perhaps TRBD1 (5 bases). This CDR3 has 17 amino acids. Trimming took 4 bases from V and 0 from J, leaving 18 bases between them. The CDR3 DNA reads TGTGCCAGCAGTTCCAGGGTGGGCTTAAGGTACCAAGAGACCCAGTACTTC. Its protein is CASSSRVGLRYQETQYF.

This sequence joins TRBV6-5 and TRBJ2-6; TRBD1 matches 9 bases. The CDR3 covers 17 residues. V lost 0 bases, J lost 4 bases, and 4 bases stayed unmatched. The germline gives CDR1 MNHEY, CDR2 SVGAGI. DNA of the CDR3: TGTGCCAGCAGTTACTCGGGACAGGGTTTGGGGGCCAACGTCCTGACTTTC. Translated, it gives CASSYSGQGLGANVLTF.

The chain carries TRBV28 and TRBJ1-4, with D unresolved. Trimming took off 10 bases at V and 5 bases at J, with 5 bases between the two ends. CDR3 length equals 10 residues. Per germline, CDR1 MDHEN and CDR2 SYDVKM. For the CDR3, the DNA is TGTGCCACCCTCAATGAAAAACTGTTTTTT. Amino acids: CATLNEKLFF.

The sample holds a few counts of this clonotype. This sequence joins TRBV20-1 and TRBJ2-3, with 8 nucleotides matching TRBD2. V trimming: 6 bases; J trimming: 1 base; junction bases outside the gene matches: 6. Per the germline V gene, CDR1 is DFQATT and CDR2 is SNEGSKA (reference sequence). There are 14 residues in the CDR3. DNA of the CDR3: TGCAGTGCACCCCAGACTAGCGGCACAGATACGCAGTATTTT. This gives the protein CSAPQTSGTDTQYF.

The J gene is TRBJ2-5, the V gene TRBV20-1, with 8 bases fitting TRBD1. Germline CDR1 and CDR2: DFQATT and SNEGSKA (reference sequence). With 5 bases clipped from V and 0 bases from J, the junction kept 2 bases outside the gene matches. This CDR3 contains 13 residues. CDR3 nucleotides: TGCAGTGCTGGGACAGGCTACCAAGAGACCCAGTACTTC. Protein: CSAGTGYQETQYF.